The 26 T cell receptor beta chains below were found in one sample sequenced in a study of T cells after yellow fever vaccination. Via MiXCR, TCRdb re-called the 5' RACE reads, giving one row per CDR3 protein. The table includes roughly 400,000 distinct CDR3 sequences, over 15% detected once. The source was PBMCs, collected before the yellow fever booster vaccination. Receptors were obtained from a man between 18 and 35 years old who received the YFV17D yellow fever vaccine.

This clonotype was counted only a few times. The rearrangement joins TRBV9 to TRBJ2-7; possible D gene TRBD2, 6 bases. This CDR3 comprises 15 residues. With 2 bases removed from V and 2 bases from J, the gap between germline ends came to 14 bases. The germline V gene encodes CDR1 SGDLS and CDR2 YYNGEE. This CDR3 reads CASSVGGTPTYEQYF. In DNA, the CDR3 is TGTGCCAGCAGCGTCGGCGGGACCCCAACCTACGAGCAGTACTTC.

This chain links TRBV5-1 with TRBJ2-3; TRBD2 agrees at 13 bases. This CDR3 region has 17 residues. The V segment lost 0 bases and the J segment 0 bases; nucleotides outside the gene matches: 1. The germline V gene encodes CDR1 SGHRS and CDR2 YFSETQ. In DNA form, the CDR3 reads TGCGCCAGCAGCTTGGGACTAGCGGGGGGAAGCACAGATACGCAGTATTTT. As protein: CASSLGLAGGSTDTQYF.

In its sample, this clonotype was seen a few times. The chain carries TRBV11-1 and TRBJ1-2; no definite D call. The V end was cut by 5 bases, the J end by 4 bases, with 14 bases between. The CDR3 has 14 amino acids. The germline V gene encodes CDR1 SGHAT and CDR2 FQDESV (reference sequence). The CDR3 DNA follows: TGTGCCAGCAGCGCCCCCGGTCCAGCCTATGGCTACACCTTC. Encoded protein: CASSAPGPAYGYTF.

This clonotype was seen at least ten times. The rearrangement uses TRBV7-3 and TRBJ2-1; D possibly corresponds to TRBD2 (6 bases). The CDR3 loop spans 16 amino acids. The V end lost 1 base, the J end lost 5 bases, and 15 bases lay between the germline ends. From germline, CDR1 is SGHTA and CDR2 FQGTGA. The DNA of the CDR3 is TGTGCCAGCAGCTTAATGTTGGGTTGGGGGGACAATGAGCAGTTCTTC. Its protein is CASSLMLGWGDNEQFF. The variable domain in full, with the rest retrieved from reference TRBV7-3 and TRBJ2-1, is GAGVSQTPSNKVTEKGKYVELRCDPISGHTALYWYRQSLGQGPEFLIYFQGTGAADDSGLPNDRFFAVRPEGSVSTLKIQRTERGDSAVYLCASSLMLGWGDNEQFFGPGTRLTVL.

The chain couples TRBV29-1 to TRBJ2-1; tentatively, D is TRBD1 (5 bases). Germline CDR1 is SQVTM and CDR2 is ANQGSEA. V shed 6 bases and J shed 10 bases, with 13 bases lying between them. This CDR3 comprises 11 residues. The CDR3 bases are TGCAGCGTCGGAGACAGCAGGGAGCAGTTCTTC. It is translated as CSVGDSREQFF.

V usage is TRBV6-5 and J usage is TRBJ1-1, with D tentatively TRBD1 (5 bases). CDR1 and CDR2 from the germline V gene are MNHEY and SVGAGI. Trimming shortened V by 1 base and J by 5 bases, and 14 bases separated the two germline ends. This CDR3 contains 15 residues. The CDR3 DNA follows: TGTGCCAGCAGTTACTACAGGAGTTTGGGAACTGAAGCTTTCTTT. Protein product: CASSYYRSLGTEAFF.

This chain connects TRBV12-3 or TRBV12-4 to TRBJ1-1; D possibly corresponds to TRBD1 (5 bases). V was cut by 7 bases and J by 9 bases, with 15 bases left in between. This CDR3 has 12 amino acids. In DNA form, the CDR3 reads TGTGCCAGCACTATGGGGGAGGGGAAAGCTTTCTTT. It is translated as CASTMGEGKAFF.

This clonotype was observed a few times. The gene calls are TRBV10-3 and TRBJ2-1, with D unclear. Trimming stripped 6 bases from V and 5 bases from J, with 17 bases between. Germline V gene lookup returns CDR1 ENHRY and CDR2 SYGVKD. The CDR3 is made up of 15 amino acids. The CDR3: CAISEQITGHNEQFF. The CDR3 region has the DNA TGTGCCATCAGCGAACAGATCACGGGTCACAATGAGCAGTTCTTC.

The gene calls are TRBV6-2 or TRBV6-3 and TRBJ2-3, with D possibly matching TRBD1 (5 bases). The CDR3 runs to 17 residues. Germline V gives CDR1 MNHEY, CDR2 SVGEGT. V dropped 2 bases and J dropped 6 bases, with 21 bases sitting between them. The CDR3 loop is CASSYLSGNPARDTQYF. DNA of the CDR3: TGTGCCAGCAGTTACCTGTCAGGGAACCCCGCAAGGGATACGCAGTATTTT.

This clonotype occurred many times. This sequence joins TRBV4-2 and TRBJ1-1; D perhaps matches TRBD1 (6 bases). The germline gives CDR1 LGHNA, CDR2 YNFKEQ. V gave up 3 bases and J gave up 8 bases, with 13 bases separating them. This CDR3 is built from 13 residues. The CDR3 DNA reads as TGTGCCAGCAGCCAGGAGGACAGATGGGAAGCTTTCTTT. Translated: CASSQEDRWEAFF.

In regard to this clonotype: Compared with germline, one end of the junction differs, possibly owing to a read error. The chain couples TRBV7-9 to TRBJ2-1; TRBD1 matches 10 bases. The germline CDR1 and CDR2 sequences are SEHNR and FQNEAQ (reference sequence). The CDR3 totals 15 residues. The CDR3 sequence is CASSPPGQGYNEQVF. The DNA of the CDR3 is TGTGCCAGCAGCCCACCGGGACAGGGGTACAATGAGCAGGTCTTC.

This clonotype was seen a few times. V is TRBV5-1 and J is TRBJ2-1, with D possibly being TRBD1 (6 bases). The V gene's germline CDR1 is SGHRS and CDR2 YFSETQ. This CDR3 contains 15 residues. With 4 bases removed from V and 7 bases from J, the gap between germline ends came to 18 bases. The CDR3 loop is CASSPERGGSNEQFF. DNA for the CDR3: TGCGCCAGCAGCCCGGAGCGAGGGGGTTCTAATGAGCAGTTCTTC.

The chain combines TRBV20-1 with TRBJ2-3; the match to TRBD1 covers 12 bases. CDR3 length equals 16 residues. The germline gives CDR1 DFQATT, CDR2 SNEGSKA (reference sequence). V was clipped by 1 base and J by 6 bases; unmatched bases: 8. CDR3 protein: CSARAPGQGAGDTQYF. The CDR3 DNA is TGCAGTGCTAGAGCCCCGGGACAGGGGGCAGGGGATACGCAGTATTTT.

This clonotype was detected ten times or more. The rearrangement uses TRBV29-1 and TRBJ2-3; no clear D gene. The CDR3 length is 14 residues. CDR1 SQVTM and CDR2 ANQGSEA come from the germline V gene. V was trimmed by 5 bases and J by 2 bases, leaving 14 bases between them. As DNA, the CDR3 is TGCAGCGTTATTACCCGACCGCTCACAGATACGCAGTATTTT. Encoded protein: CSVITRPLTDTQYF.

This clonotype was counted between two and nine times. The chain is built from TRBV6-1 and TRBJ1-4; D is ambiguous. Germline V gene data show CDR1 as MNHNS and CDR2 as SASEGT. This CDR3 contains 13 residues. Trimming removed 1 base at V and 7 bases at J, with 7 bases between. CDR3 bases: TGTGCCAGCAGTGAAGTTGTCCGTGAAAAACTGTTTTTT. Translated: CASSEVVREKLFF.

The chain recombines TRBV6-6 with TRBJ1-2; maybe TRBD1 (5 bases). The CDR3 is 11 amino acids. Germline V gene lookup returns CDR1 MNHNY and CDR2 SVGAGI (reference sequence). The CDR3 protein is CAGRGLYGYTF. In DNA form, the CDR3 reads TGTGCTGGTCGGGGCCTCTATGGCTACACCTTC.

The V and J genes are TRBV6-5 and TRBJ2-5, with unresolved D. Trimming stripped 0 bases from V and 8 bases from J, with 4 bases between. Germline CDR1 MNHEY, CDR2 SVGAGI. The CDR3 covers 11 residues. CDR3 DNA sequence: TGTGCCAGCAGTTACTCGAGAACCCAGTACTTC. Encoded protein: CASSYSRTQYF.

There are a few counts of this clonotype. This chain links TRBV6-5 with TRBJ1-2, with 7 bases identical to TRBD1. This CDR3 comprises 19 residues. After removal of 0 bases from V and 0 bases from J, the junction contained 13 bases not matched to a gene. Germline-derived CDR1 and CDR2 are MNHEY and SVGAGI. CDR3 loop: CASSYSSPGTVKANYGYTF. Here the CDR3 DNA reads TGTGCCAGCAGTTACTCGTCCCCCGGGACAGTTAAAGCTAACTATGGCTACACCTTC.

This clonotype turned up a few times. The J gene is TRBJ1-1, the V gene TRBV5-1; maybe TRBD1 (5 bases). The CDR3 loop spans 15 amino acids. Trimming removed 2 bases from V and 2 bases from J, with 13 bases in between. CDR1 is SGHRS and CDR2 is YFSETQ in the germline V gene. The CDR3 nucleotides are TGCGCCAGCAGCTTATGGGGGGGTCCCAACACTGAAGCTTTCTTT. It translates to CASSLWGGPNTEAFF.

The chain joins TRBV6-6 to TRBJ1-5; D gene ambiguous. Between the trimmed V and J ends, which lost 5 bases and 0 bases, there was a span of 11 bases. The CDR3 loop spans 15 amino acids. Germline V lookup: CDR1 MNHNY, CDR2 SVGAGI (reference sequence). CDR3 coding DNA: TGTGCCAGCAGTACGTGGACGGATAGCAATCAGCCCCAGCATTTT. Protein product: CASSTWTDSNQPQHF.

The genes are TRBV4-3 and TRBJ2-7; D is perhaps TRBD1 (6 bases). Per the germline V gene, CDR1 is LGHNA and CDR2 is YSLEER. V lost 0 bases to trimming and J lost 3 bases, with 15 bases between them. The CDR3 length is 16 residues. The CDR3 DNA is TGCGCCAGCAGCCAAGATGGGGGTACAGGGAGCTACGAGCAGTACGTC. It yields the protein CASSQDGGTGSYEQYV.

Only a few counts were recorded for this clonotype. CDR3 sequence reads: CASSQTGSNQPQHF. The CDR3 bases are TGCGCCAGCAGCCAGACAGGGAGCAATCAGCCCCAGCATTTT. The rearrangement links TRBV4-1 to TRBJ1-5; TRBD1 matches 7 bases. The V and J ends lost 3 bases and 1 base, in that order; junction bases with no gene match: 0. Germline assignment: CDR1 MGHRA and CDR2 YSYEKL. The CDR3 runs 14 residues.

This clonotype was counted only a few times. The V and J genes are TRBV9 and TRBJ2-3; D not resolved. The CDR3 consists of 13 residues. CDR1 is SGDLS, CDR2 YYNGEE, per germline. Trimming took 0 bases from V and 1 from J, leaving 3 bases between them. CDR3 amino acids: CASSVERTDTQYF. Written as DNA, the CDR3 is TGTGCCAGCAGCGTAGAACGCACAGATACGCAGTATTTT.

The chain joins TRBV5-1 to TRBJ2-3, with 13 bases aligning to TRBD2. Germline CDR1 reads SGHRS; CDR2 reads YFSETQ. This CDR3 region has 16 residues. J was trimmed by 3 bases and V by 7 bases; bases with no gene match: 8. The CDR3 is CASESWTSGGTDTQYF. CDR3 coding DNA: TGCGCCAGCGAGAGCTGGACTAGCGGGGGAACAGATACGCAGTATTTT. Full variable domain (remainder filled in from reference TRBV5-1 and TRBJ2-3): KAGVTQTPRYLIKTRGQQVTLSCSPISGHRSVSWYQQTPGQGLQFLFEYFSETQRNKGNFPGRFSGRQFSNSRSEMNVSTLELGDSALYLCASESWTSGGTDTQYFGPGTRLTVL.

The CDR3 bases are TGTGCCAGCAGTTTACCCGGTGGCGAGCAGTACTTC. Amino acids: CASSLPGGEQYF. This sequence joins TRBV12-3 or TRBV12-4 and TRBJ2-7, with D hard to call. With 2 bases removed from V and 6 bases from J, the gap between germline ends came to 8 bases. The CDR3 has 12 amino acids.

CDR3 DNA: TGCGCCAGCAGCTTGGAGACAGTGAGAGAGACCCAGTACTTC. Translating it yields CASSLETVRETQYF. J is TRBJ2-5 and V is TRBV5-1, with D perhaps matching TRBD1 (5 bases). The CDR3 sequence is 14 residues long. Trimming cost V 0 bases and J 4 bases, with 10 bases left between them. Looked up from germline, CDR1 is SGHRS and CDR2 is YFSETQ.